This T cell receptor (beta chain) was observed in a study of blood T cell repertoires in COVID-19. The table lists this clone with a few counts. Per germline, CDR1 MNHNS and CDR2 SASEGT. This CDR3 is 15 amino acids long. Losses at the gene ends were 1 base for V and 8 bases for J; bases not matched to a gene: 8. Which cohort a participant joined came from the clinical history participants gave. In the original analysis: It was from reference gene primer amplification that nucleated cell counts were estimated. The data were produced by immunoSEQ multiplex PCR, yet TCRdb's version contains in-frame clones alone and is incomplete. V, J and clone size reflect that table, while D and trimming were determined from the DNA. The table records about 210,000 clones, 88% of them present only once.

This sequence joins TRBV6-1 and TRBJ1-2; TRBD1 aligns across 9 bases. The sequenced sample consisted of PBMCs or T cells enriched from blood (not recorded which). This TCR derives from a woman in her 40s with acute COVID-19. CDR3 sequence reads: CASSEGKTGGWGYTF. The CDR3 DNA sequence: TGTGCCAGCAGTGAAGGGAAAACAGGGGGCTGGGGCTACACCTTC.